These T cell receptor beta chains were read from a single sample in a study of OX40 agonist ivuxolimab in advanced cancers. TCRdb's table, derived via immunoSEQ multiplex PCR, lists solely in-frame clones and lacks some. This sample has 60,000 to 65,000 clones, with 65% to 90% found just once. The sequenced sample was CD4+ or CD8+ T cells sorted from blood, obtained in a trial of the OX40 agonist ivuxolimab. Every receptor here comes from an adult with an advanced solid tumor such as melanoma, head and neck, liver or kidney cancer. Each CDR3 is given with its conserved first and last residue. D genes are given only for firm matches. The size field is filled for only some rows; it gives once, few, many or a size class.

J gene: TRBJ1-4
clone size: NA
V gene: TRBV4-1
D gene: TRBD1
CDR3 DNA: TGCGCCAGCAGCCAAGATCCGACAGGGGGGGAAAAACTGTTTTTT
CDR3 protein: CASSQDPTGGEKLFF

J gene: TRBJ2-7
clone size: NA
V gene: TRBV30
D gene: NA
CDR3 DNA: TGTGCCTGGAGTGGAGGATTGGGGCACCAGGACGACGAGCAGTACTTC
CDR3 protein: CAWSGGLGHQDDEQYF

J gene: TRBJ2-3
clone size: few
V gene: TRBV5-6
D gene: NA
CDR3 DNA: TGTGCCAGCAGCCCCGTCCCCACAGATACGCAGTATTTT
CDR3 protein: CASSPVPTDTQYF

J gene: TRBJ1-6
clone size: NA
V gene: TRBV9
D gene: NA
CDR3 DNA: TGTGCCAGCAGCGAGGGGGGGAGAAGAAGGAATTCACCCCTCCACTTT
CDR3 protein: CASSEGGRRRNSPLHF

J gene: TRBJ1-1
clone size: NA
V gene: TRBV5-1
D gene: NA
CDR3 DNA: TGCGCCAGCAGCTTGGCCGATGGGGTGGGGAACACTGAAGCTTTCTTT
CDR3 protein: CASSLADGVGNTEAFF

J gene: TRBJ2-6
clone size: once
V gene: TRBV19
D gene: NA
CDR3 DNA: TGTGCCAGTAGTTTCGGGGCTGGGGCCAACGTCCTGACTTTC
CDR3 protein: CASSFGAGANVLTF

J gene: TRBJ1-5
clone size: NA
V gene: TRBV27
D gene: NA
CDR3 DNA: TGTGCCAGCAGTTTTTCGGGGGTCGGGCAGCCCCAGCATTTT
CDR3 protein: CASSFSGVGQPQHF

J gene: TRBJ2-5
clone size: NA
V gene: TRBV18
D gene: NA
CDR3 DNA: TGTGCCAGCTCACCCGGGGCACAAGAGACCCAGTACTTC
CDR3 protein: CASSPGAQETQYF

J gene: TRBJ1-2
clone size: NA
V gene: TRBV28
D gene: TRBD1
CDR3 DNA: TGTGCCAGCAGAACGGGACAGGGGGCGGGTGGCTACACCTTC
CDR3 protein: CASRTGQGAGGYTF

J gene: TRBJ2-7
clone size: once
V gene: TRBV4-2
D gene: TRBD2
CDR3 DNA: TGTGCCAGCAGCCAAGGGACGGGGAGCGGGATGGTCCCCTACGAGCAGTACTTC
CDR3 protein: CASSQGTGSGMVPYEQYF

J gene: TRBJ2-7
clone size: NA
V gene: TRBV5-1
D gene: NA
CDR3 DNA: TGCGCCAGCAGCTTGATATCCAGGGTAAACTACGAGCAGTACTTC
CDR3 protein: CASSLISRVNYEQYF

J gene: TRBJ1-1
clone size: NA
V gene: TRBV7-3
D gene: NA
CDR3 DNA: TGTGCCAGCAGCCCCAGTTCGAACACTGAAGCTTTCTTT
CDR3 protein: CASSPSSNTEAFF

J gene: TRBJ2-6
clone size: NA
V gene: TRBV4-1
D gene: NA
CDR3 DNA: TGCGCCAGCAGCCAAGAGAGTAGGGGCATCACTGGGGCCAACGTCCTGACTTTC
CDR3 protein: CASSQESRGITGANVLTF

J gene: TRBJ1-2
clone size: NA
V gene: TRBV7-9
D gene: NA
CDR3 DNA: TGTGCCAGCAGCTTAGTTCAGGGCCGTTATGGCTACACCTTC
CDR3 protein: CASSLVQGRYGYTF

J gene: TRBJ1-6
clone size: NA
V gene: TRBV5-5
D gene: NA
CDR3 DNA: TGTGCCAGCAGCTTGGACAGGTTTCATTCACCCCTCCACTTT
CDR3 protein: CASSLDRFHSPLHF

J gene: TRBJ2-7
clone size: NA
V gene: TRBV7-9
D gene: NA
CDR3 DNA: TGTGCCAGCAGCTCGGCCGGGACTGTAGTGGCCTACGAGCAGTACTTC
CDR3 protein: CASSSAGTVVAYEQYF

J gene: TRBJ2-3
clone size: once
V gene: TRBV2
D gene: TRBD1
CDR3 DNA: TGTGCCAGCAGTCCCACAGGGGCGCATCGTATTCCTAGCACAAGTACAGATACGCAGTATTTT
CDR3 protein: CASSPTGAHRIPSTSTDTQYF

J gene: TRBJ1-4
clone size: NA
V gene: TRBV12-2
D gene: NA
CDR3 DNA: TGTGCAAGTCGCACACTGGGGACAGGGGGTTTGGGCAATGAAAAACTGTTTTTT
CDR3 protein: CASRTLGTGGLGNEKLFF

J gene: TRBJ2-7
clone size: NA
V gene: TRBV5-1
D gene: NA
CDR3 DNA: TGCGCCAGCAGCTGGCGACTAGGATCCTACGAGCAGTACTTC
CDR3 protein: CASSWRLGSYEQYF

J gene: TRBJ1-2
clone size: once
V gene: TRBV11-2
D gene: NA
CDR3 DNA: TGTGCCAGCAGCGGGCGGGGGTTTGGTGGCTACACCTTC
CDR3 protein: CASSGRGFGGYTF

J gene: TRBJ2-5
clone size: NA
V gene: TRBV5-6
D gene: NA
CDR3 DNA: TGTGCCAGCAGCCGTGACTCCCCAGAGACCCAGTACTTC
CDR3 protein: CASSRDSPETQYF

J gene: TRBJ2-2
clone size: NA
V gene: TRBV28
D gene: NA
CDR3 DNA: TGTGCCAGCAGTTTCATCGGGGAGCTGTTTTTT
CDR3 protein: CASSFIGELFF

J gene: TRBJ2-7
clone size: few
V gene: TRBV6-6
D gene: NA
CDR3 DNA: TGTGCCAGCAGTTGGGCTGCGCCCTACGAGCAGTACTTC
CDR3 protein: CASSWAAPYEQYF

J gene: TRBJ2-1
clone size: NA
V gene: TRBV9
D gene: NA
CDR3 DNA: TGTGCCAGCAGGGCCGGACTTGAGGCCTACAATGAGCAGTTCTTC
CDR3 protein: CASRAGLEAYNEQFF

J gene: TRBJ1-5
clone size: NA
V gene: TRBV7-2
D gene: TRBD1
CDR3 DNA: TGTGCCAGCAGCCCGACAGGGTGGCAGCCCCAGCATTTT
CDR3 protein: CASSPTGWQPQHF

J gene: TRBJ1-3
clone size: NA
V gene: TRBV2
D gene: TRBD1
CDR3 DNA: TGTGCCAGCAGGGGACAGCTCCTCTCTGGAAACACCATATATTTT
CDR3 protein: CASRGQLLSGNTIYF

J gene: TRBJ1-1
clone size: NA
V gene: TRBV9
D gene: NA
CDR3 DNA: TGTGCCAGCAGCGTAGACCCTCAGAACACTGAAGCTTTCTTT
CDR3 protein: CASSVDPQNTEAFF

J gene: TRBJ1-2
clone size: few
V gene: TRBV2
D gene: NA
CDR3 DNA: TGTGCCAGCAGCCCCGTGCGGGGGGTGGAAAACTATGGCTACACCTTC
CDR3 protein: CASSPVRGVENYGYTF

J gene: TRBJ1-3
clone size: NA
V gene: TRBV25-1
D gene: TRBD1
CDR3 DNA: TGTGCCAGGGGGGACAGGGGGCGACTTACCTTCTCTGGAAACACCATATATTTT
CDR3 protein: CARGDRGRLTFSGNTIYF

J gene: TRBJ2-5
clone size: few
V gene: TRBV11-2
D gene: TRBD2
CDR3 DNA: TGTGCCAGCAGCTTAGGGGTAGCGGGCGGGGAGACCCAGTACTTC
CDR3 protein: CASSLGVAGGETQYF

J gene: TRBJ1-1
clone size: NA
V gene: TRBV9
D gene: NA
CDR3 DNA: TGTGCCAGCAGCGAACTCTTTAGTTCGGGCCCACGACCCCGAGGTAGGGCTTTCTTT
CDR3 protein: CASSELFSSGPRPRGRAFF

J gene: TRBJ2-5
clone size: NA
V gene: TRBV5-6
D gene: TRBD2
CDR3 DNA: TGTGCCAGCAGCCAACGGGCCTTGGGAGGGGAGACCCAGTACTTC
CDR3 protein: CASSQRALGGETQYF

J gene: TRBJ2-3
clone size: NA
V gene: TRBV10-1
D gene: TRBD2
CDR3 DNA: TGCGCCAGCAGTGGCCCCGGGACTAGCCTCCGTGGAGATACGCAGTATTTT
CDR3 protein: CASSGPGTSLRGDTQYF

J gene: TRBJ2-7
clone size: NA
V gene: TRBV6-6
D gene: NA
CDR3 DNA: TGTGCCAGCAGCCGCCCCGGAGGTGCCTACGAGCAGTACTTC
CDR3 protein: CASSRPGGAYEQYF

J gene: TRBJ2-6
clone size: NA
V gene: TRBV29-1
D gene: NA
CDR3 DNA: TGCAGCGTCGTACCATGGAATTCTGGGGCCAACGTCCTGACTTTC
CDR3 protein: CSVVPWNSGANVLTF

J gene: TRBJ1-2
clone size: NA
V gene: TRBV5-4
D gene: NA
CDR3 DNA: TGTGCCAGCAGCTTGGTGAGCAATGGCTACACCTTC
CDR3 protein: CASSLVSNGYTF

J gene: TRBJ2-7
clone size: NA
V gene: TRBV19
D gene: NA
CDR3 DNA: TGTGCCAGTAGTGGGTCCTCCGAGCAGTACTTC
CDR3 protein: CASSGSSEQYF

J gene: TRBJ2-3
clone size: NA
V gene: TRBV15
D gene: NA
CDR3 DNA: TGTGCCACCAGCAGACTAGAGGGCAGGGGCACAGATACGCAGTATTTT
CDR3 protein: CATSRLEGRGTDTQYF

J gene: TRBJ1-1
clone size: NA
V gene: TRBV5-5
D gene: TRBD1
CDR3 DNA: TGTGCCAGCAGCTTGACTTTTGACAGGGGAGCTTTCTTT
CDR3 protein: CASSLTFDRGAFF

J gene: TRBJ1-2
clone size: once
V gene: TRBV21-1
D gene: NA
CDR3 DNA: TGTGCCAGCCACGAGGGCAGGTCCCCCGACCACTATGGCTACACCTTC
CDR3 protein: CASHEGRSPDHYGYTF

J gene: TRBJ2-1
clone size: NA
V gene: TRBV9
D gene: TRBD1
CDR3 DNA: TGTGCCAGCAGCGTAGTGGGGTGGGGAGCGACAGGGATCTCGGATGAGCAGTTCTTC
CDR3 protein: CASSVVGWGATGISDEQFF